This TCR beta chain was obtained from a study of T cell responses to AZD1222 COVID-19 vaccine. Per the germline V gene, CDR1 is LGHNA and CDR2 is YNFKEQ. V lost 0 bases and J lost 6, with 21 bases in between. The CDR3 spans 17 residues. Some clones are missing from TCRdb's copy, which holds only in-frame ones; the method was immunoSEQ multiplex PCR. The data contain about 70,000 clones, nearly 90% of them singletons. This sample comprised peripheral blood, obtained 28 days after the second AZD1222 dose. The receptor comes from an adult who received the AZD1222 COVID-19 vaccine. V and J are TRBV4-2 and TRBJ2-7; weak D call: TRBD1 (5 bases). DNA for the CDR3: TGTGCCAGCAGCCAAGATCAAGGCAGGGCATTGAATGGCGAGCAGTACTTC. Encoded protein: CASSQDQGRALNGEQYF.